The rows below give T cell receptor beta chains drawn from one sample of a study of T-cell reconstitution after alpha-beta-depleted transplantation in children. TCRdb ran MiXCR on the PCR reads and lists one entry per CDR3 protein. The sample yields 600,000 to 700,000 distinct CDR3 sequences, 16% seen once. The specimen comprised PBMCs from the stem cell graft donor, sampled from the stem cell graft. The receptor source for this set is a human donor who donated a stem cell graft to a child with acute myeloid leukemia. CDR3s include the opening cysteine and the closing phenylalanine or tryptophan. The order of the fields is J gene, D gene, V gene, clone size, CDR3 DNA, CDR3 protein. D genes are given only for firm matches. The listing skips clone size in some rows; elsewhere it reads once, few, many or a size class.

TRBJ2-3 | TRBD2 | TRBV6-5 | - | TGTGCCAGCAGTTACCGGATAGCGGGGAAAGGAGATACGCAGTATTTT | CASSYRIAGKGDTQYF
TRBJ2-1 | - | TRBV9 | few | TGTGCCAGCAGCGTAGGAGGGGATCCCTACAATGAGCAGTTCTTC | CASSVGGDPYNEQFF
TRBJ1-2 | TRBD1 | TRBV20-1 | many | TGCAGTGCCCTGGACAGGGGGCGAAGGTATAACTATGGCTACACCTTC | CSALDRGRRYNYGYTF
TRBJ2-1 | TRBD1 | TRBV5-1 | many | TGCGCCAGCAGCTCGACAGGGGTGCATGAGCAGTTCTTC | CASSSTGVHEQFF
TRBJ1-1 | - | TRBV11-2 | - | TGTGCCAGCAGCTTCCCTTTAGGCTTTGCGCGGGGTCGGACTGAAGCTTTCTTT | CASSFPLGFARGRTEAFF
TRBJ1-1 | TRBD1 | TRBV10-3 | many | TGTGCCATCAGTGAGACAGGGGACACTGAAGCTTTCTTT | CAISETGDTEAFF
TRBJ2-3 | - | TRBV20-1 | many | TGCAGTACACACGGGGTCCAGGGAGGAGTAACAGATACGCAGTATTTT | CSTHGVQGGVTDTQYF
TRBJ2-5 | - | TRBV15 | few | TGTGCCACCAGCAGAGATCGGTGGACCCAGTACTTC | CATSRDRWTQYF
TRBJ2-5 | - | TRBV5-1 | many | TGCGCCAGCAGCGAGGGACTTCTTCGAGAGACCCAGTACTTC | CASSEGLLRETQYF
TRBJ2-2 | TRBD2 | TRBV10-3 | many | TGTGCCATCAAGGGACTAGATACCGGGGAGCTGTTTTTT | CAIKGLDTGELFF
TRBJ2-1 | - | TRBV5-1 | few | TGCGCCAGCAGCTTGGACACCATCCGGGGGAATGAGCAGTTCTTC | CASSLDTIRGNEQFF
TRBJ1-1 | - | TRBV20-1 | many | TGCAGTGCTGGACGAGGGACTGAAGCTTTCTTT | CSAGRGTEAFF
TRBJ2-3 | - | TRBV10-3 | many | TGTGCCATAGGCAGAGGGAGTGAAGATACGCAGTATTTT | CAIGRGSEDTQYF
TRBJ2-3 | - | TRBV20-1 | - | TGCAGTGCTGGGGGGGGGGGCTTGACACATTTT | CSAGGGGLTHF
TRBJ1-2 | - | TRBV20-1 | many | TGCAGTGCCACGATGGGGGAGGCAGGCTATGGCTACACCTTC | CSATMGEAGYGYTF
TRBJ2-7 | - | TRBV20-1 | many | TGCAGTGCTAGAGCCCCCGGATTCGGGGAGCAGTACTTC | CSARAPGFGEQYF
TRBJ2-1 | - | TRBV12-5 | - | TGTGCTAGTGCCGGACGGACGAGCTCCTACAATGAGCAGTTCTTC | CASAGRTSSYNEQFF
TRBJ1-5 | TRBD1 | TRBV12-3/TRBV12-4 | many | TGTGCCAGCAGTTTAAACAGGGGTAGCAATCAGCCCCAGCATTTT | CASSLNRGSNQPQHF
TRBJ2-2 | - | TRBV28 | - | TGTGCCAGCAGTAGTGGGGTGAACGGGGAGCTGTTTTTT | CASSSGVNGELFF
TRBJ1-2 | - | TRBV7-9 | - | TGTGCCAGCAGCCCCCGGACGAGCGCACGAATTTATGGCTACACCTTC | CASSPRTSARIYGYTF
TRBJ1-2 | - | TRBV29-1 | many | TGCAGCGTTAGGGCAGGCGACTATGGCTACACCTTC | CSVRAGDYGYTF
TRBJ2-6 | TRBD1 | TRBV4-2 | - | TGTGCCAGCAGCCAAGAGCGGACAGGGGGCGTAGCTGGGGCCAACGTCCTGACTTTC | CASSQERTGGVAGANVLTF
TRBJ2-7 | TRBD1 | TRBV5-6 | many | TGTGCCAGCAGCTTGGAACCGGGACAGGTCTACGAGCAGTACTTC | CASSLEPGQVYEQYF
TRBJ2-2 | TRBD2 | TRBV20-1 | - | TGCAGTGCCATAGCGGGGGGGGGCACCGGGGAGCTGATTTTT | CSAIAGGGTGELIF
TRBJ1-4 | - | TRBV20-1 | many | TGCAGTGCTAGAGGTACAGGTTTGCGAGAAAAACTGTTTTTT | CSARGTGLREKLFF
TRBJ2-1 | TRBD2 | TRBV9 | - | TGTGCCAGCAGCCTCTACGGCGCGGGGGGTTACAATGAGCAGTTCTTC | CASSLYGAGGYNEQFF
TRBJ2-6 | - | TRBV11-2 | - | TGTGCCAGCACCTTCGAGTTCATCAAGATCTCTGGGGCCAACGTCCTGACTTTC | CASTFEFIKISGANVLTF
TRBJ1-1 | - | TRBV5-1 | few | TGCGCCAGCAGCCTCATTAGGGGGGCCACTGAAGCTTTCTTT | CASSLIRGATEAFF
TRBJ2-5 | - | TRBV20-1 | many | TGCAGTGCTAGAGGCTACGGGAAGACCCAGTACTTC | CSARGYGKTQYF
TRBJ2-1 | TRBD1 | TRBV20-1 | many | TGCAGTGCGACCAGGGGGTTCAATGAGCAGTTCTTC | CSATRGFNEQFF
TRBJ2-1 | TRBD2 | TRBV6-2/TRBV6-3 | many | TGTGCCAGCAAACCTAGCGGAGGGTACAATGAGCAGTTCTTC | CASKPSGGYNEQFF
TRBJ2-3 | - | TRBV20-1 | - | TGCAGTGCTCCCCTGGGAAGGGGCTACACAGATACGCAGTATTTT | CSAPLGRGYTDTQYF
TRBJ2-1 | - | TRBV29-1 | many | TGCAGCGGATCGGGGGACACCAATGAGCAGTTCTTC | CSGSGDTNEQFF
TRBJ2-1 | - | TRBV12-3/TRBV12-4 | - | TGTGCCAGCAGTTTAGCGGGGGGGCCGTGGGAGCAGTTCTTC | CASSLAGGPWEQFF
TRBJ2-1 | TRBD1 | TRBV20-1 | few | TGCAGTGCTAGCAGAGGGACAGTTTACAATGAGCAGTTCTTC | CSASRGTVYNEQFF
TRBJ2-5 | - | TRBV20-1 | many | TGCAGTGCTAGAGAAAGTGGGGGGAAAGAGACCCAGTACTTC | CSARESGGKETQYF
TRBJ1-2 | - | TRBV19 | - | TGTGCCAGTAAAGAGACAGCATACTATGGCTACACCTTC | CASKETAYYGYTF
TRBJ2-5 | - | TRBV10-2 | few | TGCGCCAGCAGTGAGTCGGAGGTACAGGAACAAGAGACCCAGTACTTC | CASSESEVQEQETQYF
TRBJ2-1 | - | TRBV7-2 | - | TGTGCCAGCAGCTTAATCCCGACTAGAAGATACAATGAGCAGTTCTTC | CASSLIPTRRYNEQFF
TRBJ1-5 | - | TRBV28 | - | TGTGCCAGCAGCTTTCCTACGGAAAATCATATTAGCAATCAGCCCCAGCATTTT | CASSFPTENHISNQPQHF
TRBJ1-1 | - | TRBV7-9 | few | TGTGCCAGCAGCTGGTCCGGGGTAAACACTGAAGCTTTCTTT | CASSWSGVNTEAFF
TRBJ1-1 | TRBD1 | TRBV20-1 | many | TGCAGTGCTAGAAAAGGGGGCAACACTGAAGCTTTCTTT | CSARKGGNTEAFF
TRBJ1-2 | - | TRBV12-3/TRBV12-4 | many | TGTGCCAGCAGCCACCGAGTTGTGGTAAAGAACTATGGCTACACCTTC | CASSHRVVVKNYGYTF
TRBJ2-3 | - | TRBV20-1 | - | TGCAGTGCTGCCGGCCCAGCGGGTGCAGATACGCAGTATTTT | CSAAGPAGADTQYF
TRBJ1-2 | TRBD1 | TRBV20-1 | many | TGCAGTGCTCGGGACAGCCGCATCTATGGCTACACCTTC | CSARDSRIYGYTF
TRBJ2-4 | - | TRBV6-1 | - | TGTGCCACCACTGAAAGGATTGGGGAACCAGGCAAAAACATTCAGTACTTC | CATTERIGEPGKNIQYF
TRBJ2-6 | TRBD1 | TRBV19 | - | TGTGCCAGTAGTCTTAGCCGAACAGGGGCTGGGGCCAACGTCCTGACTTTC | CASSLSRTGAGANVLTF
TRBJ2-1 | - | TRBV20-1 | many | TGCAGTGCTAGAGCTATAGAAATTGAGCAGTTCTTC | CSARAIEIEQFF
TRBJ2-1 | TRBD1 | TRBV11-3 | - | TGTGCCAGCAGCTTAGACATGACAGGGAACGACAATGAGCAGTTCTTC | CASSLDMTGNDNEQFF
TRBJ2-5 | TRBD1 | TRBV9 | - | TGTGCCAGCAGCGGACGGACAGGCCAAGAGACCCAGTACTTC | CASSGRTGQETQYF
TRBJ1-5 | - | TRBV5-1 | few | TGCGCCAGCAGGTTCTCGGAGAATCAGCCCCAGCATTTT | CASRFSENQPQHF
TRBJ1-1 | - | TRBV7-9 | many | TGTGCCAGCAGTTTGGTAGGGGGAAGGAACACTGAAGCTTTCTTT | CASSLVGGRNTEAFF
TRBJ2-1 | - | TRBV3-1 | few | TGTGCCAGCAGCCAAGCGGACTCCCTTGGGGAGCAGTTCTTC | CASSQADSLGEQFF
TRBJ1-3 | - | TRBV29-1 | few | TGCAGCGTTGGGACAGATCATTCTGGAAACACCATATATTTT | CSVGTDHSGNTIYF
TRBJ1-2 | TRBD1 | TRBV7-3 | few | TGTGCCAGCAGCCCCACCCCGGGACAGGGACGGTATGGCTACACCTTC | CASSPTPGQGRYGYTF
TRBJ2-1 | - | TRBV5-6 | - | TGTGCCAGCAGCTGGGGGACACAGGGCTGCTACAATGAGCAGTTCTTC | CASSWGTQGCYNEQFF
TRBJ2-7 | - | TRBV5-1 | - | TGCGCCAGCAGCTTCAAGGACCGGAGCTCCTACGAGCAGTACTTC | CASSFKDRSSYEQYF
TRBJ2-2 | TRBD2 | TRBV20-1 | many | TGCAGTGCTCCTACTAGCGGGGTGAACACCGGGGAGCTGTTTTTT | CSAPTSGVNTGELFF
TRBJ1-6 | - | TRBV12-3/TRBV12-4 | - | TGTGCCAGCAGTTTTGGACTGGATTCACCCCTCCACTTT | CASSFGLDSPLHF
TRBJ2-1 | TRBD2 | TRBV27 | many | TGTGCCAGCAGTTTACAGCGGGGGACCTTATCCAATGAGCAGTTCTTC | CASSLQRGTLSNEQFF